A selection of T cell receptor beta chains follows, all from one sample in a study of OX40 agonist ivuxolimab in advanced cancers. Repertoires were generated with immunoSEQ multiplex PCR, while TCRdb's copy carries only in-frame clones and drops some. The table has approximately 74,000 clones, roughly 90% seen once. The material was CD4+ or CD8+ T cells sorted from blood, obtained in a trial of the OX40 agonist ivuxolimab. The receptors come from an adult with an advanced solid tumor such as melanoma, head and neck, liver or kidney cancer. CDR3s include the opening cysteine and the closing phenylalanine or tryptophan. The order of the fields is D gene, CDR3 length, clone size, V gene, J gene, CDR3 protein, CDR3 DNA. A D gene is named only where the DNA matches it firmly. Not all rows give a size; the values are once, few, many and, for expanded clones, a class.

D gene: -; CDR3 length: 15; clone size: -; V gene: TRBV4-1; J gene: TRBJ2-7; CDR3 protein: CASSQEHSPSYEQYF; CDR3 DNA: TGCGCCAGCAGCCAAGAGCACAGTCCCAGCTACGAGCAGTACTTC
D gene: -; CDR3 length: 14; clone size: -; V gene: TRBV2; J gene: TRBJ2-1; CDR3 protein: CASSPITSTGEQFF; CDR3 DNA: TGTGCCAGCAGTCCCATAACTAGTACAGGTGAGCAGTTCTTC
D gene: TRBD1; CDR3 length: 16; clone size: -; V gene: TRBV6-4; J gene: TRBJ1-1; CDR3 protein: CASSDGTAFMNTEAFF; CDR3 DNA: TGTGCCAGCAGTGACGGGACAGCTTTTATGAACACTGAAGCTTTCTTT
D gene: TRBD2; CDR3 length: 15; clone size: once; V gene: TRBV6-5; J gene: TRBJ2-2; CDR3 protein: CASKGLAGDTGELFF; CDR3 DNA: TGTGCCAGCAAGGGACTAGCGGGAGACACCGGGGAGCTGTTTTTT
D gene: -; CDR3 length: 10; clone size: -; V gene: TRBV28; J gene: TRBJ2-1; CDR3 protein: CASSRNEQFF; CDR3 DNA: TGTGCCAGCAGCCGAAATGAGCAGTTCTTC
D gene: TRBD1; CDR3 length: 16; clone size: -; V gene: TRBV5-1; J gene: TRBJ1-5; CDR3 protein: CASSLTGDRGDQPQHF; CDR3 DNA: TGCGCCAGCAGCTTGACTGGTGACAGGGGGGATCAGCCCCAGCATTTT
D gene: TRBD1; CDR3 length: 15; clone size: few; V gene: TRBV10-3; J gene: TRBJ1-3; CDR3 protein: CAISGDRGSGNTIYF; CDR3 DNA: TGTGCCATCAGTGGGGACAGGGGCTCTGGAAACACCATATATTTT
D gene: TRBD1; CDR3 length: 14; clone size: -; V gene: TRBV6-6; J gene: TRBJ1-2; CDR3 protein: CASSNRGPLDGYTF; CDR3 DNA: TGTGCCAGCAGTAACAGGGGTCCCCTTGATGGCTACACCTTC
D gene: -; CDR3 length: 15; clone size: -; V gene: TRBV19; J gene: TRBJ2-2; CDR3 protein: CASSIGFYGAGELFF; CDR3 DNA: TGTGCCAGTAGTATTGGTTTTTACGGGGCCGGGGAGCTGTTTTTT
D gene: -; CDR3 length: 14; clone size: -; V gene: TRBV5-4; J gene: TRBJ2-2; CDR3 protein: CASSSGLNTGELFF; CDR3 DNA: TGTGCCAGCAGCTCCGGATTGAACACCGGGGAGCTGTTTTTT
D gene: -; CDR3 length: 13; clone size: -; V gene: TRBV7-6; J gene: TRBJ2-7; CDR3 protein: CASSLTGPYEQYF; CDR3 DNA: TGTGCCAGCAGCTTAACAGGTCCCTACGAGCAGTACTTC
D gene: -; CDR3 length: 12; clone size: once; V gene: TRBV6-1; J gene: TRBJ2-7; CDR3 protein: CASSWGPLEQYF; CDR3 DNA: TGTGCCAGCAGTTGGGGGCCCCTCGAGCAGTACTTC
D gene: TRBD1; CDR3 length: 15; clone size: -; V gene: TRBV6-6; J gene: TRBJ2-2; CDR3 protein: CASLSGTENTGELFF; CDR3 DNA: TGTGCCAGCCTATCCGGGACAGAGAACACCGGGGAGCTGTTTTTT
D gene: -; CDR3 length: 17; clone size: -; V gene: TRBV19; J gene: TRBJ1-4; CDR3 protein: CASRQSGGGATNEKLFF; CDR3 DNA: TGTGCCAGTAGGCAATCCGGCGGCGGTGCAACTAATGAAAAACTGTTTTTT
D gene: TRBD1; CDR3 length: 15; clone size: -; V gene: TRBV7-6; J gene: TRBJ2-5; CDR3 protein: CASSLQQGLQETQYF; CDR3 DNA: TGTGCCAGCAGCTTACAACAGGGGCTTCAAGAGACCCAGTACTTC
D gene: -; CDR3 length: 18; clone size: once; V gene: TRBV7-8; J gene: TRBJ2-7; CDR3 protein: CASSLAWGQAYTSYEQYF; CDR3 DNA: TGTGCCAGCAGCTTAGCGTGGGGCCAGGCTTATACCTCCTACGAGCAGTACTTC
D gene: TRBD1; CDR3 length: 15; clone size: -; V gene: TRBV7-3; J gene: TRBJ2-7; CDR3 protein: CVSSLGTGSSYEQYF; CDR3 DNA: TGTGTCAGCAGCTTAGGGACAGGCAGCTCCTACGAGCAGTACTTC
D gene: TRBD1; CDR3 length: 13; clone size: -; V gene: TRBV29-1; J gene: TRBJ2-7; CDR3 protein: CSVQPGGRYEQYF; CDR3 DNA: TGCAGCGTCCAACCAGGGGGTCGCTACGAGCAGTACTTC
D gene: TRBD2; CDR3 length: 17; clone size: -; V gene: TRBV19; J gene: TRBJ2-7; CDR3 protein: CASSIDLSAGEGYEQYF; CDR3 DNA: TGTGCCAGTAGTATAGATCTATCGGCGGGAGAAGGCTACGAGCAGTACTTC
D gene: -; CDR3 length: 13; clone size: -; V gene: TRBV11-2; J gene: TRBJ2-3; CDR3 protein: CASSLAGPDTQYF; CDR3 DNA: TGTGCCAGCAGCTTAGCCGGCCCAGATACGCAGTATTTT
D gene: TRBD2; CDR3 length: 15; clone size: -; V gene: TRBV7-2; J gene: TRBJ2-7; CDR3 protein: CASSFTGTSSREQYF; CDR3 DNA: TGTGCCAGCAGCTTTACCGGGACTAGCTCTAGAGAGCAGTACTTC
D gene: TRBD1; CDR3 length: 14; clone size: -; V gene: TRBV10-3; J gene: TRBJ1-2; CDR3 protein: CANSDRDEGYGYTF; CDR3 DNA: TGTGCCAACTCCGACAGGGATGAAGGCTATGGCTACACCTTC
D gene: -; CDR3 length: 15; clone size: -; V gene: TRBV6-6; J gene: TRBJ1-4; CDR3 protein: CASSPRKEAFEKLFF; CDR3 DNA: TGTGCCAGCAGCCCAAGGAAGGAGGCGTTTGAAAAACTGTTTTTT
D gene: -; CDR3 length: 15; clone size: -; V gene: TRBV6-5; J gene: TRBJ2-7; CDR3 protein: CASSFQGLALAEQYF; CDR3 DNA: TGTGCCAGCAGTTTTCAGGGGCTAGCCTTGGCCGAGCAGTACTTC
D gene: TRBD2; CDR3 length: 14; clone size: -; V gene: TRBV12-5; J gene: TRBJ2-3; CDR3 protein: CASAFSGPTDTQYF; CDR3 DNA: TGTGCTAGTGCCTTTAGCGGGCCCACAGATACGCAGTATTTT
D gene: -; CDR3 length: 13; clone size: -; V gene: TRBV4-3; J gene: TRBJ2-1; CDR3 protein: CASSQDHSREQFF; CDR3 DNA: TGCGCCAGCAGCCAAGATCACAGTCGTGAGCAGTTCTTC
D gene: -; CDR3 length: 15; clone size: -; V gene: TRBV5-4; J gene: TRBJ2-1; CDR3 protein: CASSLVSGGSNEQFF; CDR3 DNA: TGTGCCAGCAGCTTGGTGTCAGGGGGGAGCAATGAGCAGTTCTTC
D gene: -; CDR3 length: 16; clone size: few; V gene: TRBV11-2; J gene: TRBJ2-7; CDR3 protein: CASSLEGAGTLDEQYF; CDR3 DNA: TGTGCCAGCAGCTTAGAGGGGGCAGGGACCCTTGACGAGCAGTACTTC
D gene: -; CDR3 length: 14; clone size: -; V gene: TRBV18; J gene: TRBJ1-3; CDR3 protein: CASSPEGSGNTIYF; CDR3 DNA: TGTGCCAGCTCACCAGAGGGATCTGGAAACACCATATATTTT
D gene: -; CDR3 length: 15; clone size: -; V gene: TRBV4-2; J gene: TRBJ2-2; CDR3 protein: CASSQVGGRTGELFF; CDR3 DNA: TGTGCCAGCAGCCAAGTGGGGGGACGGACCGGGGAGCTGTTTTTT
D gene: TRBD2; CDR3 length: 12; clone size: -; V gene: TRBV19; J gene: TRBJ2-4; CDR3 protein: CASSLAGNIQYF; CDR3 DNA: TGTGCCAGTAGTCTAGCGGGAAACATTCAGTACTTC